A single sample gave rise to the 29 T cell receptor beta chains below, sequenced in a study of T cells after yellow fever vaccination. TCRdb called the 5' RACE reads again in MiXCR, with one record for every CDR3 protein. The sample carries 500,000 to 650,000 distinct CDR3 sequences, less than 20% recorded once. Material: PBMCs, obtained 5 to 6 days after the first yellow fever vaccination. Receptors originate from a man between 18 and 29 years old who received the YFV17D yellow fever vaccine.

This clonotype was seen more than once but under ten times. The genes are TRBV12-3 or TRBV12-4 and TRBJ2-3, with D maybe TRBD1 (7 bases). The CDR3 is made up of 16 amino acids. V was pared by 3 bases and J by 0 bases, with 13 bases between. CDR3 residues: CASSFYQGGSTDTQYF. CDR3 DNA sequence: TGTGCCAGCAGTTTTTACCAGGGGGGAAGCACAGATACGCAGTATTTT.

The chain carries TRBV6-2 or TRBV6-3 and TRBJ2-7; TRBD1 aligns across 7 bases. Germline-derived CDR1 and CDR2 are MNHEY and SVGEGT. The CDR3 runs to 13 residues. V gave up 7 bases and J gave up 6 bases; unmatched junction bases: 9. The CDR3 DNA is TGTGCCAGCAAGGGCTTACAGGGGCGCGAGCAGTACGTC. This encodes CASKGLQGREQYV.

The table lists this clonotype with a few counts. This may come from a read error, since a much larger clone is one base off. The J gene is TRBJ2-7, the V gene TRBV5-6; TRBD1 matches at 7 bases. Germline lookup yields CDR1 SGHDT and CDR2 YYEEEE. The CDR3 runs 13 residues. V gave up 1 base and J gave up 3 bases; unmatched junction bases: 1. As DNA, the CDR3 is TGTGCCAGCAGCTTGCCAGGGGGCTACGAGCAGTACTTC. Amino acids: CASSLPGGYEQYF.

This clonotype was detected many times. The chain is built from TRBV7-9 and TRBJ2-2; D is possibly TRBD1 (6 bases). V shed 5 bases and J shed 3 bases, with 13 bases lying between them. This CDR3 has 15 residues. Per the germline V gene, CDR1 is SEHNR and CDR2 is FQNEAQ (reference sequence). CDR3 sequence: CASSQDSGDTGELFF. The CDR3 bases are TGTGCCAGCAGCCAGGACTCAGGGGACACCGGGGAGCTGTTTTTT. The full variable domain, with the rest looked up from reference TRBV7-9 and TRBJ2-2, is DTGVSQNPRHKITKRGQNVTFRCDPISEHNRLYWYRQTLGQGPEFLTYFQNEAQLEKSRLLSDRFSAERPKGSFSTLEIQRTEQGDSAMYLCASSQDSGDTGELFFGEGSRLTVL.

This clonotype was detected ten times or more. The CDR3 sequence is CASSRGQRNIQYF. As DNA, the CDR3 is TGTGCCAGCAGCAGGGGACAGAGGAACATTCAGTACTTC. This chain uses TRBV13 with TRBJ2-4, with 7 bases fitting TRBD1. The CDR3 is 13 amino acids. The V segment lost 5 bases and the J segment 7 bases; nucleotides outside the gene matches: 5. Germline V lookup: CDR1 PRHDT, CDR2 FYEKMQ (reference sequence).

The CDR3 spells CASSPRGSGGADIQYF. In DNA, the CDR3 is TGTGCCAGCTCACCCCGTGGAAGCGGGGGGGCGGACATTCAGTACTTC. The chain recombines TRBV18 with TRBJ2-4; 10 bases line up with TRBD2. This CDR3 is built from 16 residues. Germline CDR1 KGHSH, CDR2 LQKENI. V dropped 3 bases and J dropped 8; count of bases not matched to a gene: 10.

This clonotype has just a few counts. The CDR3 DNA reads TGTGCCAGCAGCCCCTCATCGGGACCTCTATCCTACAATGAGCAGTTCTTC. As protein: CASSPSSGPLSYNEQFF. This chain connects TRBV7-9 to TRBJ2-1, with D perhaps given as TRBD1 or TRBD2 (5 bases each). This CDR3 has 17 amino acids. With 5 bases removed from V and 1 base from J, the gap between germline ends came to 18 bases. CDR1 SEHNR and CDR2 FQNEAQ come from the germline V gene (reference sequence). Full variable domain (remainder filled in from reference TRBV7-9 and TRBJ2-1): DTGVSQNPRHKITKRGQNVTFRCDPISEHNRLYWYRQTLGQGPEFLTYFQNEAQLEKSRLLSDRFSAERPKGSFSTLEIQRTEQGDSAMYLCASSPSSGPLSYNEQFFGPGTRLTVL.

The chain employs TRBV30 and TRBJ1-1; D not resolved. Germline assignment: CDR1 GTSNPN and CDR2 SVGIG (reference sequence). V shed 2 bases and J shed 5 bases, with 9 bases lying between them. The CDR3 is 12 residues long. CDR3 bases: TGTGCCTGGAGTCTTCGGAGGACTGAAGCTTTCTTT. Protein sequence: CAWSLRRTEAFF.

The chain uses TRBV7-3 and TRBJ2-1; TRBD2 agrees at 11 bases. V dropped 2 bases and J dropped 6; count of bases not matched to a gene: 3. From germline, CDR1 is SGHTA and CDR2 FQGTGA. The CDR3 is made up of 15 amino acids. The CDR3 region is CASSLGTSGFNEQFF. CDR3 nucleotide sequence: TGTGCCAGCAGCTTAGGGACTAGCGGATTCAATGAGCAGTTCTTC.

This clonotype was counted a few times. The rearrangement joins TRBV4-1 to TRBJ1-2; tentatively, D is TRBD1 (5 bases). CDR1 is MGHRA and CDR2 is YSYEKL in the germline V gene. V was shortened by 1 base and J by 3 bases, with 9 bases between the two germline ends. The CDR3 is 14 residues long. CDR3 coding DNA: TGCGCCAGCAGCCAAGTCTCGGGGGACTATGGCTACACCTTC. Translation: CASSQVSGDYGYTF.

This clonotype was found a few times. The rearrangement uses TRBV12-3 or TRBV12-4 and TRBJ2-2; D might be TRBD1 (6 bases). V dropped 5 bases and J dropped 4 bases, with 20 bases sitting between them. The length of the CDR3 is 17 residues. This CDR3 is CASSPLQGSPSTGELFF. The DNA for the CDR3 is TGTGCCAGCAGTCCACTGCAGGGGAGTCCGAGCACCGGGGAGCTGTTTTTT.

This clonotype was counted between two and nine times. The chain uses TRBV4-1 and TRBJ2-2, with 16 nucleotides matching TRBD2. The CDR3 is 18 amino acids. The germline V gene encodes CDR1 MGHRA and CDR2 YSYEKL. V gave up 4 bases and J gave up 0 bases; unmatched junction bases: 2. CDR3 nucleotide sequence: TGCGCCAGCAGCCCGGGACTAGCGGGGGGGCCGAACACCGGGGAGCTGTTTTTT. This codes for CASSPGLAGGPNTGELFF.

The rearrangement uses TRBV10-1 and TRBJ2-7; 7 bases align to TRBD1. Germline-derived CDR1 and CDR2 are WNHNN and SYGVQD (reference sequence). The V gene end was trimmed by 11 bases and the J gene end by 3 bases; junction bases not matched to a gene: 7. The CDR3 consists of 12 residues. CDR3 DNA: TGCGCCCCTTGGACAGGCTTCTACGAGCAGTACGTC. The encoded protein is CAPWTGFYEQYV.

The chain uses TRBV20-1 and TRBJ2-5, with D hard to call. CDR3 length: 11 amino acids. Germline V gene lookup returns CDR1 DFQATT and CDR2 SNEGSKA (reference sequence). V lost 6 bases, J lost 4 bases, and 9 bases lay in between. The DNA of the CDR3 is TGCAGTGCCCTGATCCGAGAGACCCAGTACTTC. Translation gives CSALIRETQYF.

The rearrangement joins TRBV12-3 or TRBV12-4 to TRBJ2-1; D is perhaps TRBD2 (7 bases). Deletions cut 10 bases from V and 5 bases from J, with 18 bases between. This CDR3 spans 14 amino acids. CDR3 amino acids: CATRWGGPDNEQFF. The CDR3, as DNA: TGTGCCACCCGGTGGGGGGGCCCCGACAATGAGCAGTTCTTC.

The genes are TRBV9 and TRBJ2-1; 10 bases map to TRBD1. Germline V gene lookup returns CDR1 SGDLS and CDR2 YYNGEE. After removal of 6 bases from V and 0 bases from J, the junction contained 18 bases not matched to a gene. The CDR3 sequence is 20 residues long. Here the CDR3 DNA reads TGTGCCAGCACCCGAGGTGGGGGGACAGGGGACCTTATCTCCTACAATGAGCAGTTCTTC. Translating it yields CASTRGGGTGDLISYNEQFF.

This clonotype has just a few counts. This chain links TRBV5-4 with TRBJ2-1; D might be TRBD2 (6 bases). Trimming cost V 3 bases and J 2 bases, with 12 bases left between them. Germline values: CDR1 SGHNT, CDR2 YYREEE (reference sequence). The CDR3 has 15 amino acids. CDR3: CASSSAGGAYNEQFF. In DNA form, the CDR3 reads TGTGCCAGCAGCTCGGCCGGGGGTGCCTACAATGAGCAGTTCTTC.

The rearrangement joins TRBV19 to TRBJ1-1; a weak D match, TRBD1 (5 bases). V was trimmed by 7 bases and J by 5 bases, leaving 17 bases between them. Germline loops: CDR1 LNHDA, CDR2 SQIVND (reference sequence). CDR3 size: 14 residues. The CDR3 loop reads CASTRGGVRTEAFF. Here the CDR3 DNA reads TGTGCCAGTACCCGGGGAGGGGTTAGAACTGAAGCTTTCTTT. The entire variable domain, with the rest obtained from reference TRBV19 and TRBJ1-1, is as follows: DGGITQSPKYLFRKEGQNVTLSCEQNLNHDAMYWYRQDPGQGLRLIYYSQIVNDFQKGDIAEGYSVSREKKESFPLTVTSAQKNPTAFYLCASTRGGVRTEAFFGQGTRLTVV.

This clonotype came up a few times. The rearrangement uses TRBV7-2 and TRBJ1-1; D remains unclear. Deletions cut 6 bases from V and 1 base from J, with 12 bases between. Germline V gene sequence: CDR1 SGHTA, CDR2 FQGNSA. This CDR3 region has 14 residues. The CDR3 nucleotides are TGTGCCAGCAGACTTACCGGGTCGAACACTGAAGCTTTCTTT. Protein: CASRLTGSNTEAFF. The full variable domain, its missing parts supplied by reference TRBV7-2 and TRBJ1-1, is GAGVSQSPSNKVTEKGKDVELRCDPISGHTALYWYRQSLGQGLEFLIYFQGNSAPDKSGLPSDRFSAERTGGSVSTLTIQRTQQEDSAVYLCASRLTGSNTEAFFGQGTRLTVV.

The chain couples TRBV5-5 to TRBJ2-7; D remains unclear. CDR3 length equals 15 residues. Germline CDR1 and CDR2: SGHKS and YYEKEE (reference sequence). In nucleotides, the CDR3 is TGTGCCAGCAGATTGGAAGGACGTCAAGCCTACGAGCAGTACGTC. Translated: CASRLEGRQAYEQYV.

The chain combines TRBV12-3 or TRBV12-4 with TRBJ1-2; TRBD1 aligns across 8 bases. V shed 8 bases, J shed 2 bases, and the junction held 4 bases outside the gene matches. The CDR3 runs 13 residues. CDR3 DNA: TGTGCCAGCGCGGACAGGGTCAACTATGGCTACACCTTC. Its translation: CASADRVNYGYTF.

This clonotype was recorded at least ten times. The J gene is TRBJ2-4, the V gene TRBV10-3; 9 nucleotides agree with TRBD2. Per the germline V gene, CDR1 is ENHRY and CDR2 is SYGVKD. After removal of 0 bases from V and 2 bases from J, the junction contained 2 bases not matched to a gene. CDR3 length: 16 residues. In DNA, the CDR3 is TGTGCCATCAGTGAGTCTAGCGGGGGTTCCAAAAACATTCAGTACTTC. Translation gives CAISESSGGSKNIQYF.

This clonotype was detected only a few times. The chain has TRBV7-6 and TRBJ2-2; D uncertain. This CDR3 has 15 residues. CDR1 and CDR2 from the germline V gene are SGHVS and FNYEAQ. With 3 bases removed from V and 6 bases from J, the gap between germline ends came to 14 bases. This CDR3 reads CASSFIVGRAGELFF. Here the CDR3 DNA reads TGTGCCAGCAGCTTCATAGTGGGCCGGGCCGGGGAGCTGTTTTTT.

V is TRBV4-3 and J is TRBJ1-1; the D is unclear. V gave up 1 base and J gave up 2 bases, with 11 bases separating them. CDR1 is LGHNA and CDR2 is YSLEER in the germline V gene. CDR3 size: 15 residues. The CDR3 region has the DNA TGCGCCAGCAGCCAAGCGAATTTGGGCAACACTGAAGCTTTCTTT. This sequence encodes CASSQANLGNTEAFF.

This clonotype showed up just once. The V gene is TRBV6-2 or TRBV6-3, the J gene TRBJ2-3; D unclear. The CDR3 spans 14 residues. Germline CDR1 MNHEY, CDR2 SVGEGT. Deletions cut 8 bases from V and 4 bases from J, with 16 bases between. The DNA for the CDR3 is TGTGCCAGCTCCCCTGGTAGGGTGGCAGATACGCAGTATTTT. Translating it yields CASSPGRVADTQYF.

This clonotype occurred once. The chain has TRBV7-9 and TRBJ1-4, with D unclear. The V gene lost 1 base and the J gene lost 7 bases, with 10 bases spanning the gap. Germline lookup yields CDR1 SEHNR and CDR2 FQNEAQ (reference sequence). CDR3 length equals 14 residues. CDR3 sequence reads: CASSLVGSGEKLFF. The DNA of the CDR3 is TGTGCCAGCAGCTTAGTGGGTTCCGGTGAAAAACTGTTTTTT.

This clonotype was counted a few times. The V and J genes are TRBV20-1 and TRBJ2-3; TRBD2 matches 8 bases. The CDR3 runs 17 residues. CDR1 is DFQATT, CDR2 SNEGSKA, per germline (reference sequence). The junction had 11 bases not matched to a gene; V was cut back by 2 bases and J by 1 base. CDR3 amino acids: CSARSQVGSGGTDTQYF. CDR3 coding DNA: TGCAGTGCTAGATCCCAGGTCGGTAGCGGGGGCACAGATACGCAGTATTTT.

The chain links TRBV29-1 to TRBJ2-1; 11 bases map to TRBD2. There are 13 residues in the CDR3. Germline V CDR1 and CDR2: SQVTM, ANQGSEA. V was pared by 4 bases and J by 9 bases, with 5 bases of the junction left unmatched. The CDR3 region has the DNA TGCAGCGTTGGGGCTAGCGGGGGGTTTGAGCAGTTCTTC. Its translation: CSVGASGGFEQFF.

This clonotype has a handful of counts. J is TRBJ1-4 and V is TRBV7-2; 8 bases agree with TRBD1. The CDR3 has 15 amino acids. V trimming: 1 base; J trimming: 7 bases; junction bases outside the gene matches: 5. The germline CDR1 and CDR2 sequences are SGHTA and FQGNSA. The CDR3 region has the DNA TGTGCCAGCAGCTTAGGCGGGACAGGAAGTGAAAAACTGTTTTTT. It yields the protein CASSLGGTGSEKLFF.